The following is a T cell receptor (beta chain) sequence with its context. The data originate from a study of Ad26.COV2.S vaccination and SARS-CoV-2 variants. The method was immunoSEQ multiplex PCR; TCRdb's version includes in-frame clones alone and lacks a portion of them. The sample yields approximately 340,000 clones, 92% seen once. The receptor was isolated from a human donor who had recovered from COVID-19. The specimen was peripheral blood, collected after recovery from COVID-19.

CDR3 protein: CASMRWWTDNEQFF. CDR3 bases: TGTGCCAGCATGCGATGGTGGACCGACAATGAGCAGTTCTTC. This chain connects TRBV2 to TRBJ2-1; D remains unclear. Germline CDR1 SNHLY, CDR2 FYNNEI. Trimming stripped 7 bases from V and 5 bases from J, with 15 bases between. This CDR3 is 14 amino acids long.